One sample yielded the 20 T cell receptor beta chains listed below, sequenced in a study of control samples from healthy donors and cancer patients. Profiling relied on immunoSEQ multiplex PCR, and the TCRdb table lists in-frame clones only, not all of them. The sample lists 95,000 to 100,000 clones; roughly 86% were seen once. Specimen: blood. These TCRs come from a man between 60 and 75 years old in good health.

This clone was seen once. The CDR3 is CASSPTRTRAVNEQFF. CDR3 nucleotides: TGTGCCAGCTCACCCACTCGGACACGGGCGGTCAATGAGCAGTTCTTC. The chain carries TRBV18 and TRBJ2-1; perhaps TRBD1 as D (5 bases). V lost 3 bases to trimming and J lost 6 bases, with 18 bases between them. The CDR3 contains 16 residues. CDR1 and CDR2 from the germline V gene are KGHSH and LQKENI.

This CDR3 reads CASSPIEALGGNSPLHF. The CDR3 bases are TGCGCCAGCAGCCCCATTGAGGCCCTAGGCGGGAATTCACCCCTCCACTTT. V and J are TRBV4-1 and TRBJ1-6, with D unclear. The germline V gene has CDR1 MGHRA and CDR2 YSYEKL. This CDR3 is 17 amino acids long. Trimming took 4 bases from V and 7 from J, leaving 20 bases between them.

The rearrangement uses TRBV27 and TRBJ2-2; a possible D gene is TRBD1 (6 bases). Trimming removed 3 bases at V and 6 bases at J, with 17 bases between. The CDR3 loop spans 16 amino acids. Germline V gene lookup returns CDR1 MNHEY and CDR2 SMNVEV (reference sequence). The CDR3 sequence: CASSFSGQLPSGELFF. The CDR3 DNA reads TGTGCCAGCAGTTTTTCGGGACAACTGCCGTCCGGGGAGCTGTTTTTT.

The rearrangement links TRBV7-2 to TRBJ2-2; D not certain. V was trimmed by 5 bases and J by 6 bases, leaving 10 bases between them. The CDR3 runs to 13 residues. Germline CDR1 and CDR2: SGHTA and FQGNSA. The chain's CDR3 is CASSARSSGELFF. The CDR3 DNA is TGTGCCAGCAGCGCCAGGTCCTCCGGGGAGCTGTTTTTT.

The chain recombines TRBV2 with TRBJ1-5; TRBD1 aligns across 9 bases. The CDR3 is made up of 14 amino acids. Germline trimming cut 6 bases from V and 6 bases from J; bases unmatched to any gene: 6. Germline V gene sequence: CDR1 SNHLY, CDR2 FYNNEI. CDR3 sequence reads: CASSPGQGGQPQHF. CDR3 nucleotide sequence: TGTGCCAGCAGCCCGGGACAGGGCGGTCAGCCCCAGCATTTT.

This clone was seen a handful of times. The chain has TRBV6-1 and TRBJ1-1; possible D gene TRBD1, 5 bases. The V end lost 2 bases, the J end lost 0 bases, and 22 bases lay between the germline ends. CDR3 length: 19 residues. CDR1 and CDR2 (germline): MNHNS, SASEGT. In DNA form, the CDR3 reads TGTGCCAGCAGTGAATCACATTTCGGCTACAGGACCATGAACACTGAAGCTTTCTTT. Amino acids: CASSESHFGYRTMNTEAFF.

The chain employs TRBV20-1 and TRBJ1-1; D is unresolved. V was cut by 1 base and J by 2 bases, with 2 bases left in between. The CDR3 is 11 residues long. Germline V gene lookup returns CDR1 DFQATT and CDR2 SNEGSKA (reference sequence). The CDR3 reads CSARVNTEAFF. CDR3 in DNA: TGCAGTGCTAGAGTTAACACTGAAGCTTTCTTT.

J is TRBJ1-6 and V is TRBV20-1; TRBD1 matches at 9 bases. Per germline, CDR1 DFQATT and CDR2 SNEGSKA (reference sequence). This CDR3 has 14 amino acids. The ends lost 3 bases at V and 10 bases at J; junction bases unmatched: 7. DNA of the CDR3: TGCAGTGCTAGTGTGGGACAGGGACGATCACCCCTCCACTTT. Translating gives CSASVGQGRSPLHF.

The chain joins TRBV4-2 to TRBJ2-5; 14 positions match TRBD2. Losses at the gene ends were 0 bases for V and 4 bases for J; bases not matched to a gene: 1. This CDR3 contains 16 residues. Germline V gene lookup returns CDR1 LGHNA and CDR2 YNFKEQ. CDR3 bases: TGTGCCAGCAGCCAAGATGGGACTAGCGGGGGAGAGACCCAGTACTTC. Amino acid sequence: CASSQDGTSGGETQYF.

The chain has TRBV6-5 and TRBJ1-2; 8 bases line up with TRBD1. This CDR3 spans 13 amino acids. V was clipped by 6 bases and J by 3 bases; unmatched bases: 3. Germline V gene sequence: CDR1 MNHEY, CDR2 SVGAGI. CDR3 sequence: CASRTGVDYGYTF. DNA of the CDR3: TGTGCCAGCAGGACAGGGGTTGACTATGGCTACACCTTC.

To note about this clone: The sample carries other DNA sequences with the same CDR3. The J gene is TRBJ2-3, the V gene TRBV5-1; possibly TRBD2 for D (6 bases). Germline loops: CDR1 SGHRS, CDR2 YFSETQ. The CDR3 is 14 amino acids. Trimming removed 4 bases at V and 4 bases at J, with 13 bases between. The CDR3 here is CASSPGSVADTQYF. As DNA, the CDR3 is TGCGCCAGCAGCCCCGGGAGCGTAGCAGATACGCAGTATTTT.

The rearrangement uses TRBV18 and TRBJ1-6; D might be TRBD1 (5 bases). The CDR3 is 15 residues long. Germline CDR1 reads KGHSH; CDR2 reads LQKENI. V shed 3 bases and J shed 6 bases, with 12 bases lying between them. This CDR3 reads CASSPSGLGNSPLHF. The CDR3 DNA reads TGTGCCAGCTCACCGTCGGGGCTTGGTAATTCACCCCTCCACTTT.

V gene TRBV7-8 combines with J gene TRBJ2-7; D gene unclear. The CDR3 sequence is 11 residues long. Germline loops: CDR1 SGHVS, CDR2 FQNEAQ. Trimming stripped 2 bases from V and 5 bases from J, with 4 bases between. CDR3 nucleotides: TGTGCCAGCAGCTTAATAGACGAGCAGTACTTC. Its translation is CASSLIDEQYF.

The chain links TRBV19 to TRBJ2-7; D might be TRBD1 (5 bases). V was pared by 3 bases and J by 2 bases, with 11 bases between. The CDR3 spans 14 residues. The germline CDR1 and CDR2 sequences are LNHDA and SQIVND (reference sequence). The CDR3 coding sequence is TGTGCCAGTAGTATGGCCAGGGATGCCTACGAGCAGTACTTC. Amino acid sequence: CASSMARDAYEQYF.

The rearrangement uses TRBV10-3 and TRBJ2-7, with D perhaps given as TRBD1 or TRBD2 (8 bases each). CDR3 length: 14 residues. Looked up from germline, CDR1 is ENHRY and CDR2 is SYGVKD. V lost 9 bases and J lost 7, with 22 bases in between. DNA of the CDR3: TGTGCCATACAGGGGGTGGCGGGAGGAGGAGAGCAGTACTTC. Translation: CAIQGVAGGGEQYF.

The J gene is TRBJ2-2, the V gene TRBV5-1; D is unclear. The CDR3 has 12 amino acids. The ends were cut back, 4 bases at V and 3 bases at J, with 4 bases in the middle. Germline loops: CDR1 SGHRS, CDR2 YFSETQ. CDR3: CASSRDTGELFF. The CDR3 DNA reads as TGCGCCAGCAGCCGAGACACCGGGGAGCTGTTTTTT. The full variable domain, completed using reference TRBV5-1 and TRBJ2-2, is KAGVTQTPRYLIKTRGQQVTLSCSPISGHRSVSWYQQTPGQGLQFLFEYFSETQRNKGNFPGRFSGRQFSNSRSEMNVSTLELGDSALYLCASSRDTGELFFGEGSRLTVL.

This clone occurred once. The J gene is TRBJ2-7, the V gene TRBV5-1; 9 positions match TRBD1. CDR1 and CDR2 from the germline V gene are SGHRS and YFSETQ. This CDR3 has 14 amino acids. V lost 4 bases, J lost 2 bases, and 4 bases stayed unmatched. CDR3 sequence: CASSVRDRAYEQYF. The CDR3 DNA reads as TGCGCCAGCAGCGTCCGGGACAGGGCCTACGAGCAGTACTTC. The entire variable domain, with the rest obtained from reference TRBV5-1 and TRBJ2-7, is as follows: KAGVTQTPRYLIKTRGQQVTLSCSPISGHRSVSWYQQTPGQGLQFLFEYFSETQRNKGNFPGRFSGRQFSNSRSEMNVSTLELGDSALYLCASSVRDRAYEQYFGPGTRLTVT.

This clone was found a few times. The chain employs TRBV27 and TRBJ2-2, with D uncertain. Germline values: CDR1 MNHEY, CDR2 SMNVEV (reference sequence). Trimming left V 3 bases short and J 6 bases short, with 5 bases between. This CDR3 has 12 residues. This chain's CDR3 is CASSFVAGELFF. The DNA for the CDR3 is TGTGCCAGCAGTTTTGTGGCCGGGGAGCTGTTTTTT.

The J gene is TRBJ2-1, the V gene TRBV19, with TRBD2 matching over 9 bases. This CDR3 has 15 amino acids. V trimming: 1 base; J trimming: 3 bases; junction bases outside the gene matches: 1. Per the germline V gene, CDR1 is LNHDA and CDR2 is SQIVND (reference sequence). Here the CDR3 reads CASSIGTSVYNEQFF. CDR3 nucleotides: TGTGCCAGTAGTATAGGGACTAGCGTCTACAATGAGCAGTTCTTC.

The chain employs TRBV6-5 and TRBJ2-7, with D tentatively TRBD1 or TRBD2 (5 bases each). V gave up 0 bases and J gave up 4 bases, with 16 bases separating them. The V gene's germline CDR1 is MNHEY and CDR2 SVGAGI. The CDR3 spans 16 residues. The CDR3 loop is CASSYSGRHSVYEQYF. The CDR3 DNA sequence: TGTGCCAGCAGTTACTCGGGACGCCACAGCGTTTACGAGCAGTACTTC.